This record covers a single T cell receptor beta chain. Methods used by the authors: Quantification of nucleated cells was approximated via reference gene primer amplification. Generated by immunoSEQ multiplex PCR, the TCRdb table keeps only in-frame clones and is missing some. V and J calls plus clone size are reproduced from that table; the DNA served to infer D and trimming. The table records 30,000 to 40,000 clones, less than 80% of them present only once. The CDR3 covers 13 residues. Germline assignment: CDR1 MDHEN and CDR2 SYDVKM. V shed 6 bases and J 11 bases; nucleotides not matched to a gene: 5. The data are from a study of blood T cell repertoires in COVID-19. Study at large: Italy, Spain and the United States were the sources of the convalescent and acute COVID-19 samples. Sample material is recorded as cDNA or gDNA derived from T cells, B-cell-depleted T cells, or PBMCs.

Those enrolled in Seattle joined during active infection and were followed longitudinally afterward. The genes are TRBV28 and TRBJ1-4; 11 positions agree with TRBD1. The sequence derives from a man aged 65 to 85 with COVID-19, enrolled during active disease. The sequencing input was peripheral blood. CDR3 in amino acids: CASRPGQGGKLFF. The CDR3 DNA follows: TGTGCCAGCAGGCCGGGACAGGGGGGGAAACTGTTTTTT. Complete variable domain (other parts from reference TRBV28 and TRBJ1-4): DVKVTQSSRYLVKRTGEKVFLECVQDMDHENMFWYRQDPGLGLRLIYFSYDVKMKEKGDIPEGYSVSREKKERFSLILESASTNQTSMYLCASRPGQGGKLFFGSGTQLSVL.